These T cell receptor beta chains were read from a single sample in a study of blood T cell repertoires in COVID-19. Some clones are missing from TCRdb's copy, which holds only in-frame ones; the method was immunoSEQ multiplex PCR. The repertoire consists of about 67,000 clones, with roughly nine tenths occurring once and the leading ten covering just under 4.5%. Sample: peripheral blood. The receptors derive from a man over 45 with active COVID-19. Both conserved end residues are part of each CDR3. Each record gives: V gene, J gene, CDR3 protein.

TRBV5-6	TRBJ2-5	CASTRGRAQETQYF
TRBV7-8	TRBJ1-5	CASSKGRRTDSFNQPQHF
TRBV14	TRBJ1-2	CASSPTLIRQGYYGYTF
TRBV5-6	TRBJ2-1	CASSLIPLSYNEQFF
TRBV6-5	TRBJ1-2	CASSLSTGGYGYTF
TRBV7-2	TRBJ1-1	CASSLQFGNTEAFF
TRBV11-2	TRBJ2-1	CASSPPTQRGSNEQFF
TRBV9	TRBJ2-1	CASSAERRVAGGPRNEQFF
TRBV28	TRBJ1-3	CASSPGNDRANF
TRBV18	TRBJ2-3	CASSPGGVDTQYF
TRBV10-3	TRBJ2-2	CAIVTSGSSAGELFF